This entry lists 5 T cell receptor beta chains sequenced from one sample in a study of shared clonotypes between healthy human individuals. Only in-frame clones appear in the TCRdb table, and some are missing; sequencing was by immunoSEQ multiplex PCR. The sample has hundreds of thousands of clones; approximately 96% are singletons. Naive CD8 cells, CD45RO-negative and positively selected for CCR7, excluded terminally differentiated effector memory CD45RA+ cells. The sequencing input was naive CD8+ T cells sorted from blood. These receptors all come from a woman in her twenties or thirties in good health.

The chain joins TRBV5-8 to TRBJ2-7, with D possibly TRBD1 on 6 matching bases. V was shortened by 9 bases and J by 2 bases, with 12 bases between the two germline ends. The V gene's germline CDR1 is SGHTS and CDR2 YDEGEE. The CDR3 consists of 12 residues. CDR3 loop: CANRDKPYEQYF. The CDR3 DNA is TGTGCCAACCGGGACAAGCCCTACGAGCAGTACTTC.

This chain links TRBV14 with TRBJ2-2; 7 nucleotides agree with TRBD2. Looked up from germline, CDR1 is SGHDN and CDR2 is FVKESK. This CDR3 region has 14 residues. Trimming at V came to 5 bases and at J to 5 bases, leaving 5 bases not matched to a gene. The CDR3 region has the DNA TGTGCCAGCAGCTCGGGACTAACGACCGGGGAGCTGTTTTTT. Its translation is CASSSGLTTGELFF.

This rearrangement joins TRBV28 to TRBJ1-1; 8 nucleotides match TRBD1. The V gene's germline CDR1 is MDHEN and CDR2 SYDVKM. The CDR3 runs to 14 residues. V lost 4 bases, J lost 7 bases, and 8 bases stayed unmatched. CDR3 nucleotide sequence: TGTGCCAGCAGTTCAAATGACGGACAGGGTGAAGCTTTCTTT. It specifies CASSSNDGQGEAFF.

This chain joins TRBV7-9 and TRBJ1-2; TRBD1 is a possible D gene (5 bases). Deletions cut 4 bases from V and 2 bases from J, with 14 bases between. The CDR3 loop spans 15 amino acids. Germline V gene data show CDR1 as SEHNR and CDR2 as FQNEAQ (reference sequence). The CDR3 DNA reads as TGTGCCAGCAGCTCCGACCGGGGGGAAAACTATGGCTACACCTTC. As protein: CASSSDRGENYGYTF.

The V gene is TRBV7-9, the J gene TRBJ2-1; D call uncertain. CDR1 is SEHNR, CDR2 FQNEAQ, per germline (reference sequence). The CDR3 is made up of 13 amino acids. Trimming stripped 3 bases from V and 6 bases from J, with 9 bases between. CDR3 sequence: CASSFSAFNEQFF. The CDR3 nucleotides are TGTGCCAGCAGCTTTTCGGCCTTCAATGAGCAGTTCTTC.